The table lists the clone carrying this T cell receptor (beta chain) with a few counts. Its cognate antigen is unknown. The record originates from a study of radiation and T cells in renal cell carcinoma. Study-level points and caveats: From baseline, blood top tumor clonotypes peaked at 2 weeks post-radiation.

The CDR3 is made up of 14 amino acids. CDR1 is SGHKS, CDR2 YYEKEE, per germline (reference sequence). The ends were cut back, 2 bases at V and 4 bases at J, with 13 bases in the middle. Assay: immunoSEQ multiplex PCR; the TCRdb copy retains only in-frame clones and omits some. The sample records about 91,000 clones, approximately 80% being singletons. Stated time point: baseline pretreatment blood. Documented treatment: 15 Gy SBRT to primary tumor, nephrectomy 4 weeks later. This clonotype was sampled from a man aged 55 to 70 with renal cell carcinoma. Specimen: blood, collected from a patient whose treatment included radiotherapy and nephrectomy. This chain uses TRBV5-5 with TRBJ2-7; D is uncertain. The CDR3 DNA reads as TGTGCCAGCAGCTTATATCTCACACCTTACGAGCAGTACTTC. Translated: CASSLYLTPYEQYF.